Below are 10 T cell receptor beta chains sequenced from a single sample in a study of cytomegalovirus exposure and HLA in healthy donors. The study ran its PCR with 60 Vbeta and 13 Jbeta primers. Profiling relied on immunoSEQ multiplex PCR, and the TCRdb table lists in-frame clones only, not all of them. The sample comprises about 110,000 clones, about 70% of which are singletons, and 0.79% rests with the top ten. The sequencing sample was made of PBMCs. Receptor source: a boy aged 5-17 years in good health and CMV-seronegative.

This chain uses TRBV7-3 with TRBJ1-1, with no clear D. Trimming removed 4 bases at V and 8 bases at J, with 14 bases between. The CDR3 spans 13 residues. Germline CDR1 reads SGHTA; CDR2 reads FQGTGA. The CDR3 loop reads CASSWSPSSEAFF. DNA of the CDR3: TGTGCCAGCAGCTGGTCGCCTAGTTCGGAAGCTTTCTTT.

This clone was seen a handful of times. V is TRBV5-8 and J is TRBJ2-5; TRBD1 might be the D (6 bases). Germline values: CDR1 SGHTS, CDR2 YDEGEE. The CDR3 runs to 15 residues. The V and J ends lost 0 bases and 3 bases respectively, with 12 bases between them. CDR3 residues: CASSLANRAKETQYF. As DNA, the CDR3 is TGTGCCAGCAGCTTGGCTAACAGGGCTAAAGAGACCCAGTACTTC.

This chain joins TRBV19 and TRBJ1-5; a weak D match, TRBD1 (5 bases). V lost 1 base and J 5 bases, leaving 15 bases between the germline ends. Germline V gene sequence: CDR1 LNHDA, CDR2 SQIVND (reference sequence). The CDR3 is 16 residues long. The CDR3 DNA reads as TGTGCCAGTAGTATAGGCCGGGCTTGGGGGGATCAGCCCCAGCATTTT. It yields the protein CASSIGRAWGDQPQHF.

The chain employs TRBV11-3 and TRBJ1-4; D ambiguous. CDR1 is SGHNT, CDR2 YENEEA, per germline. The CDR3 is 14 residues long. Trimming left V 1 base short and J 4 bases short, with 7 bases between. The CDR3 is CASSLGPHNEKLFF. The DNA of the CDR3 is TGTGCCAGCAGCTTAGGGCCGCATAATGAAAAACTGTTTTTT.

The rearrangement joins TRBV2 to TRBJ2-7; 7 bases are shared with TRBD1. The CDR3 runs to 12 residues. Germline lookup yields CDR1 SNHLY and CDR2 FYNNEI. J was trimmed by 3 bases and V by 7 bases; bases with no gene match: 3. The CDR3 sequence: CASTGDSYEQYF. The CDR3 DNA sequence: TGTGCCAGCACCGGGGACAGCTACGAGCAGTACTTC.

The chain recombines TRBV27 with TRBJ1-3, with no clear D. Germline V gene data show CDR1 as MNHEY and CDR2 as SMNVEV (reference sequence). There are 16 residues in the CDR3. V was cut by 6 bases and J by 0 bases, with 15 bases left in between. The CDR3 DNA reads TGTGCCAGCAGCCCCGGGAGCAGTTACTCTGGAAACACCATATATTTT. This sequence encodes CASSPGSSYSGNTIYF.

The V gene is TRBV9, the J gene TRBJ1-2, with D unresolved. The CDR3 loop spans 14 amino acids. Germline V gene data show CDR1 as SGDLS and CDR2 as YYNGEE. V was pared by 4 bases and J by 8 bases, with 18 bases between. The CDR3 reads CASSPEPSGEGYTF. Written as DNA, the CDR3 is TGTGCCAGCAGCCCGGAGCCCAGTGGGGAGGGCTACACCTTC.

The chain joins TRBV19 to TRBJ2-1; 7 nucleotides align to TRBD1. The junction had 21 bases not matched to a gene; V was cut back by 2 bases and J by 8 bases. From germline, CDR1 is LNHDA and CDR2 SQIVND (reference sequence). CDR3 length equals 19 residues. The CDR3 sequence is CASSIRGRGGTDSFYEQFF. The CDR3 nucleotides read TGTGCCAGTAGTATACGCGGCAGGGGTGGGACAGACAGTTTTTATGAGCAGTTCTTC.

This clone was counted only a few times. Here the CDR3 reads CASRRGLRNQPQHF. CDR3 sequence (DNA): TGTGCCAGCAGGAGGGGGCTGCGCAATCAGCCCCAGCATTTT. V usage is TRBV2 and J usage is TRBJ1-5; 7 bases match TRBD1. Germline CDR1 reads SNHLY; CDR2 reads FYNNEI. The CDR3 contains 14 residues. V was pared by 6 bases and J by 2 bases, with 4 bases of the junction left unmatched.

The CDR3 region is CASSLAVIRTGGLAFF. The CDR3 DNA reads as TGCGCCAGCAGCTTGGCAGTCATTAGGACAGGGGGCTTAGCTTTCTTT. The V call is TRBV5-1, the J call TRBJ1-1; 11 bases are a match to TRBD1. The CDR3 contains 16 residues. The V and J ends lost 0 bases and 10 bases, in that order; junction bases with no gene match: 11. Germline loops: CDR1 SGHRS, CDR2 YFSETQ.